These T cell receptor beta chains were read from a single sample in a study of response to subunit inactivated influenza vaccine. TCRdb processed the RT-PCR reads anew with MiXCR; each CDR3 protein has one entry. The sample lists about 520,000 distinct CDR3 sequences; roughly 23% were seen once. Material: CD4+ T cells sorted from PBMCs, obtained around 5 days after vaccination. The receptors originated from a man aged 45 to 65 who received an inactivated influenza vaccine. Each CDR3 is given with its conserved first and last residue. The D gene is left open where the match is weak. Only some rows state a clone size, as once, few, many or a class for expanded clones.

size,J,D,V,CDR3,DNA
few,TRBJ1-4,NA,TRBV7-9,CASSLLGPTNEKLFF,TGTGCCAGCAGCTTATTGGGCCCAACTAATGAAAAACTGTTTTTT
NA,TRBJ1-6,TRBD1,TRBV12-3/TRBV12-4,CASSLQQGETSPLHF,TGTGCCAGCAGTTTGCAACAGGGGGAGACTTCACCCCTCCACTTT
NA,TRBJ2-1,TRBD2,TRBV29-1,CSVEDQEVSGTSSYNEQFF,TGCAGCGTTGAAGATCAGGAGGTATCCGGGACTAGCTCCTACAATGAGCAGTTCTTC
NA,TRBJ1-4,NA,TRBV5-1,CASSPEWGTNEKLFF,TGCGCCAGCAGCCCAGAGTGGGGTACTAATGAAAAACTGTTTTTT
NA,TRBJ2-7,NA,TRBV5-1,CASSRVSGLSYEQYF,TGCGCCAGCAGCCGTGTTAGCGGACTCTCCTACGAGCAGTACTTC
NA,TRBJ2-7,TRBD1,TRBV4-3,CASSQVGPGTGGYEQYF,TGCGCCAGCAGCCAAGTCGGGCCCGGGACAGGGGGCTACGAGCAGTACTTC
few,TRBJ1-1,NA,TRBV5-1,CASKQQHMNTEAFF,TGCGCCAGCAAGCAACAGCACATGAACACTGAAGCTTTCTTT
few,TRBJ1-5,NA,TRBV28,CASSFPGPQHF,TGTGCCAGCAGTTTCCCCGGACCCCAGCATTTT
many,TRBJ2-5,NA,TRBV15,CATSIQLERETQYF,TGTGCCACCAGCATTCAACTCGAAAGGGAGACCCAGTACTTC
NA,TRBJ1-6,NA,TRBV28,CASTTGNSPLHF,TGTGCCAGCACCACAGGGAATTCACCCCTCCACTTT
few,TRBJ2-2,TRBD1,TRBV20-1,CSAINMDRGDTGELFF,TGCAGTGCTATAAATATGGACAGGGGGGACACCGGGGAGCTGTTTTTT
once,TRBJ2-4,NA,TRBV7-2,CASSPTKNIQYF,TGTGCCAGCAGCCCCACCAAAAACATTCAGTACTTC
few,TRBJ1-2,NA,TRBV15,CATRPTGGGGYGYTF,TGTGCCACCAGGCCCACCGGCGGGGGAGGCTATGGCTACACCTTC
few,TRBJ1-6,NA,TRBV6-5,CASSYSLNSPLHF,TGTGCCAGCAGTTACTCCTTGAATTCACCCCTCCACTTT
many,TRBJ2-7,NA,TRBV12-3/TRBV12-4,CASSNRLGSYEQYF,TGTGCCAGCAGTAACCGGCTAGGGTCCTACGAGCAGTACTTC
few,TRBJ1-1,NA,TRBV14,CASSQDPGGNTEAFF,TGTGCCAGCAGCCAAGATCCGGGGGGGAACACTGAAGCTTTCTTT
few,TRBJ2-1,NA,TRBV10-3,CATGRESYNEQFF,TGTGCCACTGGAAGGGAATCATACAATGAGCAGTTCTTC
few,TRBJ1-1,NA,TRBV6-1,CASMRGWNTEAFF,TGTGCCAGCATGAGGGGATGGAACACTGAAGCTTTCTTT
NA,TRBJ2-5,NA,TRBV12-3/TRBV12-4,CASSLLVYRLYF,TGTGCCAGCAGTTTACTGGTGTACAGATTATACTTC
NA,TRBJ2-3,NA,TRBV20-1,CSASKRERTDTQYF,TGCAGTGCTAGCAAGAGGGAACGCACAGATACGCAGTATTTT
NA,TRBJ2-1,TRBD2,TRBV7-9,CASSPGGTSGFNEQFF,TGTGCCAGCAGCCCGGGGGGGACTAGCGGATTCAATGAGCAGTTCTTC
few,TRBJ2-7,TRBD1,TRBV5-1,CASSATPGQISYEQYF,TGCGCCAGCAGCGCAACTCCGGGACAGATCTCCTACGAGCAGTACTTC
NA,TRBJ1-1,NA,TRBV12-3/TRBV12-4,CASSLVQPNTEAFF,TGTGCCAGCAGTTTAGTACAGCCTAACACTGAAGCTTTCTTT
NA,TRBJ1-3,NA,TRBV7-2,CASSTRTGNSGNTIYF,TGTGCCAGCAGCACTAGGACGGGGAACTCTGGAAACACCATATATTTT
NA,TRBJ1-1,NA,TRBV4-3,CASSQVAANTEAFF,TGCGCCAGCAGCCAAGTAGCAGCTAACACTGAAGCTTTCTTT
NA,TRBJ2-7,NA,TRBV28,CASSNSVYEQYF,TGTGCCAGCAGTAATTCTGTGTACGAGCAGTACTTC
NA,TRBJ2-5,TRBD1,TRBV6-6,CASSPWTGETQYF,TGTGCCAGCAGTCCCTGGACAGGGGAGACCCAGTACTTC
few,TRBJ2-3,NA,TRBV6-5,CASSYSIPDAGFGTDTQYF,TGTGCCAGCAGTTACTCGATTCCGGACGCGGGGTTTGGCACAGATACGCAGTATTTT
NA,TRBJ2-1,NA,TRBV6-2/TRBV6-3,CASTIYGEQFF,TGTGCCAGCACAATATATGGGGAGCAGTTCTTC
NA,TRBJ1-5,NA,TRBV6-1,CASTMEGSSNQPQHF,TGTGCCAGCACTATGGAGGGCAGTAGCAATCAGCCCCAGCATTTT
NA,TRBJ2-6,NA,TRBV6-5,CASSYSDAGANVLTF,TGTGCCAGCAGTTACTCAGACGCTGGGGCCAACGTCCTGACTTTC
many,TRBJ2-1,TRBD2,TRBV7-2,CASSTASGGPPNEQFF,TGTGCCAGCAGCACGGCTAGCGGGGGGCCCCCCAATGAGCAGTTCTTC
NA,TRBJ2-7,NA,TRBV4-3,CASSQEGLNSYEQYF,TGCGCCAGCAGCCAAGAAGGACTTAATTCCTACGAGCAGTACTTC
few,TRBJ2-2,NA,TRBV4-1,CASSRGVAGELFF,TGCGCCAGCAGCAGAGGGGTGGCCGGGGAGCTGTTTTTT
NA,TRBJ2-7,NA,TRBV12-3/TRBV12-4,CASSLGRQDSYEQYF,TGTGCCAGCAGTTTGGGTAGGCAGGATTCCTACGAGCAGTACTTC
NA,TRBJ2-1,NA,TRBV7-9,CASSLAGTIGYNEQFF,TGTGCCAGCAGCTTAGCAGGGACAATTGGGTACAATGAGCAGTTCTTC
many,TRBJ2-1,TRBD2,TRBV24-1,CATSDNSPGLAGNEQFF,TGTGCCACCAGTGATAACTCCCCGGGACTAGCGGGCAATGAGCAGTTCTTC
NA,TRBJ2-1,TRBD1,TRBV5-6,CASSLDRGGLEFF,TGTGCCAGCAGCTTGGATCGAGGGGGCTTGGAGTTCTTC
few,TRBJ2-3,NA,TRBV9,CASSTRNSGTDTQYF,TGTGCCAGCAGCACCCGGAATAGCGGCACAGATACGCAGTATTTT
few,TRBJ2-6,NA,TRBV11-2,CASRWNRVSGANVLTF,TGTGCCAGCAGATGGAACAGGGTTTCAGGGGCCAACGTCCTGACTTTC
few,TRBJ1-3,NA,TRBV7-9,CASSRGNSGNTIYF,TGTGCCAGCAGCAGGGGCAATTCTGGAAACACCATATATTTT
NA,TRBJ2-3,TRBD2,TRBV7-2,CASSDRVAGPTDTQYF,TGTGCCAGCAGCGATCGGGTAGCGGGGCCCACAGATACGCAGTATTTT